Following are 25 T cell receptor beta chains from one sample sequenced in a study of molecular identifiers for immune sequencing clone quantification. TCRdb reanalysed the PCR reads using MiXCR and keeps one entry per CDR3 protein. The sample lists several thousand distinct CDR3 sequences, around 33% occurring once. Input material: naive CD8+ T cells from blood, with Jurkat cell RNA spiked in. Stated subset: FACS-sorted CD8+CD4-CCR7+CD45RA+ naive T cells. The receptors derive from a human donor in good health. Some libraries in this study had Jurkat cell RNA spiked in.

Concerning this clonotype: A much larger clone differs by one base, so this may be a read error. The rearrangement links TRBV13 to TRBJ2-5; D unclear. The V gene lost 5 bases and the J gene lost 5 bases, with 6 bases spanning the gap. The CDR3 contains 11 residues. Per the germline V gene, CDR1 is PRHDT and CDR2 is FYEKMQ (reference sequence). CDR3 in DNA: TGTGCCAGCAGCATAGACGAGACCCAGTACTTC. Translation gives CASSIDETQYF. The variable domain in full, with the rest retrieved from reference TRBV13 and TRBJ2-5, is AAGVIQSPRHLIKEKRETATLKCYPIPRHDTVYWYQQGPGQDPQFLISFYEKMQSDKGSIPDRFSAQQFSDYHSELNMSSLELGDSALYFCASSIDETQYFGPGTRLLVL.

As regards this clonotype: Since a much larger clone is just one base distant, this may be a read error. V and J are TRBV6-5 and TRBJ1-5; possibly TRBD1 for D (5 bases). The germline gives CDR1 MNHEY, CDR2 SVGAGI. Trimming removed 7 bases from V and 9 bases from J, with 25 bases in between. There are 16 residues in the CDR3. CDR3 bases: TGTGCCAGCACGGGACTCTATACCTTCGAGGTTATGCCCCAGCATTTT. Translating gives CASTGLYTFEVMPQHF.

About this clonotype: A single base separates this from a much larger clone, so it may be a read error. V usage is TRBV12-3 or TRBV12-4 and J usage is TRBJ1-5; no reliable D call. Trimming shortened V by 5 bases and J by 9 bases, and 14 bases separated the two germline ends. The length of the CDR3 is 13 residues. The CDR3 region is CASSPTDSRPQHF. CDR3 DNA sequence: TGTGCCAGCAGTCCGACCGATTCCCGGCCCCAGCATTTT.

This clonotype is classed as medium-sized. The CDR3 loop is CSASLGEQFF. The CDR3 nucleotides read TGCAGTGCTTCGTTGGGTGAGCAGTTCTTC. The chain combines TRBV20-1 with TRBJ2-1; D gene uncertain. V was cut by 5 bases and J by 9 bases, with 8 bases left in between. This CDR3 has 10 amino acids. CDR1 is DFQATT, CDR2 SNEGSKA, per germline (reference sequence).

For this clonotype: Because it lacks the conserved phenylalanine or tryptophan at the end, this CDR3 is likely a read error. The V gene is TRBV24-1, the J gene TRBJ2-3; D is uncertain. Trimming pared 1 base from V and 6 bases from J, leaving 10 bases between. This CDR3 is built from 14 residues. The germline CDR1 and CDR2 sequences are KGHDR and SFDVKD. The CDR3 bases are TGTGCCACCAGTGATTTTGACTCGCCGGATACGCAGTATTTA. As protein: CATSDFDSPDTQYL.

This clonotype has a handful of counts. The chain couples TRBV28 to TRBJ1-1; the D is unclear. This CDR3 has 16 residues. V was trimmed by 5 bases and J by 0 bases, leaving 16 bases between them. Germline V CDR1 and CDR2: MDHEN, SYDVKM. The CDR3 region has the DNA TGTGCCAGCAGTGCTTACCGGGGAGCCATGAACACTGAAGCTTTCTTT. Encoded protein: CASSAYRGAMNTEAFF.

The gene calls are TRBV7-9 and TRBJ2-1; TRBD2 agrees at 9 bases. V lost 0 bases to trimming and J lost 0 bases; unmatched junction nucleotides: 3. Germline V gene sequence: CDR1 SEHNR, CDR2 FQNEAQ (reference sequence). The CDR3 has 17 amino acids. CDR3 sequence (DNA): TGTGCCAGCAGCTTAGCGACTAGCGGAAGCTCCTACAATGAGCAGTTCTTC. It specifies CASSLATSGSSYNEQFF.

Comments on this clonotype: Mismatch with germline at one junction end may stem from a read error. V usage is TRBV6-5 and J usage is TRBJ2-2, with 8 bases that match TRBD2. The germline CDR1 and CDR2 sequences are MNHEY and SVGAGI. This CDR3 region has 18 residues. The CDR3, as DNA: TGTGCCTGCAGTTACTCAAAATCTAGCGGGCTATACACCGGGGAGCTGTTTTTT. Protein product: CACSYSKSSGLYTGELFF.

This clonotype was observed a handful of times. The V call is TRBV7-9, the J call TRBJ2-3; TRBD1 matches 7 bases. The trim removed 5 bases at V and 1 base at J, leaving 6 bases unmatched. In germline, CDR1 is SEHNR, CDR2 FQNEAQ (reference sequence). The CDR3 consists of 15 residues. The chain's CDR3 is CASSIRTGRTDTQYF. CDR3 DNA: TGTGCCAGCAGCATTAGGACAGGACGCACAGATACGCAGTATTTT.

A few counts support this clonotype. The chain's CDR3 is CASSYGLAGAPDTQYF. The DNA for the CDR3 is TGTGCCAGCAGTTACGGACTAGCGGGAGCCCCAGATACGCAGTATTTT. This chain joins TRBV27 and TRBJ2-3; TRBD2 aligns across 13 bases. Unmatched junction bases numbered 5, after V lost 4 bases and J lost 4 bases. Germline CDR1 MNHEY, CDR2 SMNVEV (reference sequence). The CDR3 has 16 amino acids.

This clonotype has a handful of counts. The CDR3 protein is CASRPGQGLLETQYF. CDR3 DNA sequence: TGTGCCAGCAGGCCGGGACAGGGTTTACTTGAGACCCAGTACTTC. The chain carries TRBV28 and TRBJ2-5; 9 nucleotides match TRBD1. The CDR3 runs to 15 residues. The V gene end was trimmed by 6 bases and the J gene end by 5 bases; junction bases not matched to a gene: 10. CDR1 and CDR2 from the germline V gene are MDHEN and SYDVKM.

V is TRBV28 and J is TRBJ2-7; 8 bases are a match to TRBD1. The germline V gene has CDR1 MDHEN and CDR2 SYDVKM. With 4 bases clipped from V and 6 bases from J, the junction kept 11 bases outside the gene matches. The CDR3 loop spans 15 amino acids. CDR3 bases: TGTGCCAGCAGTTCCCGGGACAGGTCTACCTGCGAGCAGTACTTC. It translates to CASSSRDRSTCEQYF.

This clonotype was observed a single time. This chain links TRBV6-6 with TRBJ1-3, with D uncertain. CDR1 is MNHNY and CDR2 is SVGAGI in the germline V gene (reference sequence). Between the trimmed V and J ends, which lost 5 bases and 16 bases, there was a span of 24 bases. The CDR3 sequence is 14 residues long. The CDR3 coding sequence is TGTGCCAGCAGTGATCGGGGTTCTGGAAATACGCTCTATTTT. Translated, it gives CASSDRGSGNTLYF.

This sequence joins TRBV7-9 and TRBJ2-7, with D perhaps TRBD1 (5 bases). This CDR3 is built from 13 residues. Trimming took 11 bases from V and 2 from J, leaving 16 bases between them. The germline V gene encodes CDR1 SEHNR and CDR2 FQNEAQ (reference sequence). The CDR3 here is CAWSVAGPYEQYF. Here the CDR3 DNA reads TGTGCCTGGAGCGTCGCAGGGCCCTACGAGCAGTACTTC.

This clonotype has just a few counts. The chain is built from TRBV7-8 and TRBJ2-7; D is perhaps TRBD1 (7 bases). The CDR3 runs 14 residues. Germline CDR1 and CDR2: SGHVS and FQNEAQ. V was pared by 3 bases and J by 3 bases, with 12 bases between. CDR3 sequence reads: CASSFGQGGYEQYF. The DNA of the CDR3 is TGTGCCAGCAGCTTTGGCCAGGGGGGCTACGAGCAGTACTTC.

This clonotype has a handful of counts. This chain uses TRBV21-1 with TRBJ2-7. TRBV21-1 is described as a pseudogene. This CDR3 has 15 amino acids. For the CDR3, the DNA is TGTGCCAGCAAACTACCCGATCCAGGTACATACGAGCAGTACTTC. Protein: CASKLPDPGTYEQYF.

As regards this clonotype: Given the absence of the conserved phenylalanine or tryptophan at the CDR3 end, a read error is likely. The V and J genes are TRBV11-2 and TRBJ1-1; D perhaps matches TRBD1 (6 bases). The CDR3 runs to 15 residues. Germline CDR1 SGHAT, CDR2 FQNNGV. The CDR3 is CASCLVTQGRTEAFI. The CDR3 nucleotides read TGTGCCAGCTGCTTAGTCACGCAGGGGAGGACTGAAGCTTTCATT.

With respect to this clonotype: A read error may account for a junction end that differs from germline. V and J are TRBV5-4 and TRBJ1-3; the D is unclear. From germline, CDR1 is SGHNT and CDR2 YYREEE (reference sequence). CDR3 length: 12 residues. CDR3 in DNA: TGTGCCAGCAGCCTAGCTGGAAACACCATACATTTT. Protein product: CASSLAGNTIHF.

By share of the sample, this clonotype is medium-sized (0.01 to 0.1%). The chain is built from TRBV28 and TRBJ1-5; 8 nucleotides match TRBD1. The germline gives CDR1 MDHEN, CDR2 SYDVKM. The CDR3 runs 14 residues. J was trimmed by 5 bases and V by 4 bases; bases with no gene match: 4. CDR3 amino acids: CASSSVQGDQPQHF. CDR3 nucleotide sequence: TGTGCCAGCAGTTCGGTACAGGGGGATCAGCCCCAGCATTTT.

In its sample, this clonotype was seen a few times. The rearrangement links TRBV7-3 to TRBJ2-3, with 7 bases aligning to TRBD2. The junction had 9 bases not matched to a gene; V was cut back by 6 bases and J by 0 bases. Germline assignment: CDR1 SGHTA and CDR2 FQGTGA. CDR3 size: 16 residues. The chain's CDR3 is CASSKGASGSTDTQYF. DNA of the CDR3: TGTGCCAGCAGTAAAGGGGCTAGCGGTAGCACAGATACGCAGTATTTT.

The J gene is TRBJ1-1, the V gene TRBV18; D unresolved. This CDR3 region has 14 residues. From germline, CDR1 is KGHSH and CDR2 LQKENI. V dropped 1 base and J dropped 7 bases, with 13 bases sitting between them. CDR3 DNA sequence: TGTGCCAGCTCACCACGGTCCACCCCAGGTGAAGCTTTCTTT. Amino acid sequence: CASSPRSTPGEAFF.

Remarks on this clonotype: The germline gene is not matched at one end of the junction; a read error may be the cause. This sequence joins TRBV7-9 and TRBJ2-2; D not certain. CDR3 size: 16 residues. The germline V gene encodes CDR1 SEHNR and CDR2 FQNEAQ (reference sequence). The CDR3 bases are TGTGCCAGCATTTTAGATAGAGGTCCGAACCCCGGGGAGCTGTTTTTT. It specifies CASILDRGPNPGELFF.

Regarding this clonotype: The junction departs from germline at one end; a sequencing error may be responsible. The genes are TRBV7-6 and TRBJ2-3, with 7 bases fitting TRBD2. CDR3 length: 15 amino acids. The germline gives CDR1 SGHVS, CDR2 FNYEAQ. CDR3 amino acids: CACSLGGGSSDTQYF. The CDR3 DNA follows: TGTGCCTGCAGCTTAGGTGGCGGGAGTTCTGATACGCAGTATTTT.

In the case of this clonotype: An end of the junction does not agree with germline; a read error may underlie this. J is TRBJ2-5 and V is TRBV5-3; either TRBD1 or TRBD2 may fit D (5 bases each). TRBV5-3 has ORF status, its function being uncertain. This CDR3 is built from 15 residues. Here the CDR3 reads CASSLYGTAGETQYF. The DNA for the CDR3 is TGTGCCAGCAGCTTGTACGGGACGGCGGGCGAGACCCAGTACTTC.

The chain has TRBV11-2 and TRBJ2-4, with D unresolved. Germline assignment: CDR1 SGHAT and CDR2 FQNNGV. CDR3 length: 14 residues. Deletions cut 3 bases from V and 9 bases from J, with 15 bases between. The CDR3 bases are TGTGCCAGCAGCTTGAGTCAGCGAGATACCATTCAGTACTTC. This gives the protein CASSLSQRDTIQYF. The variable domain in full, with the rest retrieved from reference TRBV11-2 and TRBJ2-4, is EAGVAQSPRYKIIEKRQSVAFWCNPISGHATLYWYQQILGQGPKLLIQFQNNGVVDDSQLPKDRFSAERLKGVDSTLKIQPAKLEDSAVYLCASSLSQRDTIQYFGAGTRLSVL.